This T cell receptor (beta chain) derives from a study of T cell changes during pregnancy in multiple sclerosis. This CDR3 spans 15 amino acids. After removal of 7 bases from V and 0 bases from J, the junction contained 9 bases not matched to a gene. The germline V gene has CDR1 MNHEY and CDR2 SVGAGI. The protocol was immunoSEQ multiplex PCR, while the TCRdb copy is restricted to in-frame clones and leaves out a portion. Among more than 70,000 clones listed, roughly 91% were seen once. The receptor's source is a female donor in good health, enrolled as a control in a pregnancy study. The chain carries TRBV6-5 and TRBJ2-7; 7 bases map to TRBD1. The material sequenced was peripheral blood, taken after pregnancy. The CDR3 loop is CASINRGRSSYEQYF. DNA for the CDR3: TGTGCCAGCATAAACAGGGGTAGAAGCTCCTACGAGCAGTACTTC.